What follows describes a single TCR beta chain. The antigen remains unidentified. Every bit of the isolated RNA underwent reverse transcription, so sequencing read expressed TCRB transcripts. Assay used: immunoSEQ multiplex PCR; TCRdb lists only in-frame clones, some missing. The sample has tens of thousands of clones, about two thirds seen once. This sample is drawn from a study of beta chain features in type 1 diabetes. The study's findings and limits: TCRB CDR3 length was moderately but significantly reduced in all four CD4+ subsets of Type 1 diabetes patients.

Cell sorting via CD45RO/CCR7/CD25/CD127/CD95/CD27 was performed to obtain CD4+ naive, central memory, regulatory and stem cell-like memory cells. Germline trimming cut 4 bases from V and 2 bases from J; bases unmatched to any gene: 1. This CDR3 has 12 amino acids. Germline V gene lookup returns CDR1 SQVTM and CDR2 ANQGSEA. Sequenced input: Tregs from blood. This TCR came from a young man with type 1 diabetes. This chain connects TRBV29-1 to TRBJ2-7; 8 bases are shared with TRBD1. CDR3 protein: CSVGTGTYEQYF. The CDR3, as DNA: TGCAGCGTTGGGACAGGGACCTACGAGCAGTACTTC.